The clone carrying this T cell receptor (beta chain) is a singleton in its sample. The record originates from a study of cytomegalovirus exposure and HLA in healthy donors. The PCR used 60 Vbeta and 13 Jbeta primers. Generated by immunoSEQ multiplex PCR, the TCRdb table keeps only in-frame clones and is missing some. The sample lists roughly 100,000 clones; around 75% were seen once. Germline CDR1 and CDR2: SNHLY and FYNNEI. The CDR3 is made up of 13 amino acids. With 6 bases clipped from V and 1 base from J, the junction kept 3 bases outside the gene matches. The TCR sequence derives from a man aged 25-45 years in good health and CMV-seropositive. The sequenced sample was PBMCs. The V and J genes are TRBV2 and TRBJ2-7; 7 bases match TRBD1. The CDR3 DNA is TGTGCCAGCAGAGACAGGGCTTCCTACGAGCAGTACTTC. Amino acids: CASRDRASYEQYF.